A selection of T cell receptor beta chains follows, all from one sample in a study of OX40 agonist ivuxolimab in advanced cancers. Some clones are missing from TCRdb's copy, which holds only in-frame ones; the method was immunoSEQ multiplex PCR. Among under 140,000 clones listed, approximately 89% were seen once. This material consisted of CD4+ or CD8+ T cells sorted from blood, taken in a trial of the OX40 agonist ivuxolimab. The origin of the receptors is an adult with an advanced solid tumor such as melanoma, head and neck, liver or kidney cancer. Both conserved end residues are part of each CDR3. The D gene is left open where the match is weak. Only part of the rows carry a size: once, few, many, or a class if the clone is expanded.

v_call: TRBV7-2
clone_size: -
j_call: TRBJ2-7
d_call: TRBD1
cdr3_aa: CASGPWTGPSSYEQYF
cdr3_nt: TGTGCCAGCGGCCCATGGACAGGCCCTAGCTCCTACGAGCAGTACTTC

v_call: TRBV25-1
clone_size: -
j_call: TRBJ2-2
d_call: -
cdr3_aa: CASSGGSTYGVNTGELFF
cdr3_nt: TGTGCCAGCAGTGGGGGATCGACCTACGGCGTAAACACCGGGGAGCTGTTTTTT

v_call: TRBV4-3
clone_size: -
j_call: TRBJ1-2
d_call: -
cdr3_aa: CASSHPGDGYTF
cdr3_nt: TGCGCCAGCAGCCACCCAGGGGATGGCTACACCTTC

v_call: TRBV5-4
clone_size: -
j_call: TRBJ2-1
d_call: -
cdr3_aa: CASSLRTTNNEQFF
cdr3_nt: TGTGCCAGCAGCTTACGGACGACAAACAATGAGCAGTTCTTC

v_call: TRBV2
clone_size: -
j_call: TRBJ2-5
d_call: -
cdr3_aa: CASSQETQYF
cdr3_nt: TGTGCCAGCAGTCAGGAGACCCAGTACTTC

v_call: TRBV29-1
clone_size: -
j_call: TRBJ2-2
d_call: -
cdr3_aa: CSVETSNTGELFF
cdr3_nt: TGCAGCGTTGAGACCTCGAACACCGGGGAGCTGTTTTTT

v_call: TRBV12-2
clone_size: once
j_call: TRBJ1-1
d_call: -
cdr3_aa: CASRLARGQGDFPEAFF
cdr3_nt: TGTGCAAGTCGCTTAGCAAGGGGACAGGGAGATTTTCCTGAAGCTTTCTTT

v_call: TRBV5-6
clone_size: few
j_call: TRBJ2-5
d_call: -
cdr3_aa: CASTSNWGTQYF
cdr3_nt: TGTGCCAGCACCTCGAACTGGGGGACCCAGTACTTC

v_call: TRBV19
clone_size: -
j_call: TRBJ1-2
d_call: -
cdr3_aa: CASSIKADYGYTF
cdr3_nt: TGTGCCAGTAGTATAAAAGCGGACTATGGCTACACCTTC

v_call: TRBV7-3
clone_size: -
j_call: TRBJ2-3
d_call: -
cdr3_aa: CASSFDANTDTQYF
cdr3_nt: TGTGCCAGCAGCTTTGACGCGAACACAGATACGCAGTATTTT

v_call: TRBV6-6
clone_size: once
j_call: TRBJ1-2
d_call: -
cdr3_aa: CASTPPGQYYGYTF
cdr3_nt: TGTGCCAGCACTCCCCCAGGACAGTACTATGGCTACACCTTC

v_call: TRBV19
clone_size: few
j_call: TRBJ1-4
d_call: -
cdr3_aa: CASSRRTTSATNEKLFF
cdr3_nt: TGTGCCAGTAGTCGGAGGACTACCTCTGCAACTAATGAAAAACTGTTTTTT

v_call: TRBV28
clone_size: -
j_call: TRBJ1-4
d_call: -
cdr3_aa: CASSRSITNEKLFF
cdr3_nt: TGTGCCAGCAGTAGGTCCATAACTAATGAAAAACTGTTTTTT

v_call: TRBV9
clone_size: once
j_call: TRBJ2-3
d_call: TRBD1
cdr3_aa: CASSVFDRVDTQYF
cdr3_nt: TGTGCCAGCAGCGTATTTGACAGGGTAGATACGCAGTATTTT

v_call: TRBV10-3
clone_size: once
j_call: TRBJ1-6
d_call: -
cdr3_aa: CAISESVRNSPLHF
cdr3_nt: TGTGCCATCAGTGAGTCAGTAAGAAATTCACCCCTCCACTTT

v_call: TRBV4-3
clone_size: -
j_call: TRBJ1-2
d_call: -
cdr3_aa: CASSQGTSIFYGYTF
cdr3_nt: TGCGCCAGCAGCCAAGGAACTTCTATTTTCTATGGCTACACCTTC

v_call: TRBV18
clone_size: -
j_call: TRBJ1-5
d_call: -
cdr3_aa: CASSPGLAKNQPQHF
cdr3_nt: TGTGCCAGCTCACCGGGACTGGCAAAGAATCAGCCCCAGCATTTT

v_call: TRBV4-1
clone_size: -
j_call: TRBJ1-4
d_call: -
cdr3_aa: CASSQDTGSNEKLFF
cdr3_nt: TGCGCCAGCAGCCAAGATACGGGGTCCAATGAAAAACTGTTTTTT

v_call: TRBV2
clone_size: -
j_call: TRBJ2-7
d_call: -
cdr3_aa: CASSLISYEQYF
cdr3_nt: TGTGCCAGCAGCCTGATCTCCTACGAGCAGTACTTC

v_call: TRBV19
clone_size: -
j_call: TRBJ1-4
d_call: TRBD1
cdr3_aa: CASGVTGNIATNEKLFF
cdr3_nt: TGTGCCAGTGGGGTGACAGGGAACATAGCAACTAATGAAAAACTGTTTTTT

v_call: TRBV4-1
clone_size: -
j_call: TRBJ2-5
d_call: TRBD2
cdr3_aa: CASSQGLVETQYF
cdr3_nt: TGCGCCAGCAGCCAGGGACTAGTCGAGACCCAGTACTTC

v_call: TRBV2
clone_size: -
j_call: TRBJ1-1
d_call: TRBD1
cdr3_aa: CASRKTGDTEAFF
cdr3_nt: TGTGCCAGCAGGAAGACAGGGGACACTGAAGCTTTCTTT

v_call: TRBV5-1
clone_size: -
j_call: TRBJ2-5
d_call: -
cdr3_aa: CASSLGRSQETQYF
cdr3_nt: TGCGCCAGCAGCTTGGGAAGGAGCCAAGAGACCCAGTACTTC

v_call: TRBV7-2
clone_size: few
j_call: TRBJ2-7
d_call: -
cdr3_aa: CATQPGLEPYEQYF
cdr3_nt: TGTGCCACCCAACCAGGGCTCGAGCCCTACGAGCAGTACTTC

v_call: TRBV18
clone_size: -
j_call: TRBJ1-5
d_call: -
cdr3_aa: CASSPVTGFQNQPQHF
cdr3_nt: TGTGCCAGCTCACCAGTCACAGGGTTTCAGAATCAGCCCCAGCATTTT

v_call: TRBV7-9
clone_size: -
j_call: TRBJ1-1
d_call: -
cdr3_aa: CASTPGAQQNTEAFF
cdr3_nt: TGTGCCAGCACACCAGGCGCACAGCAGAACACTGAAGCTTTCTTT

v_call: TRBV5-8
clone_size: -
j_call: TRBJ1-1
d_call: -
cdr3_aa: CASSSTGRRDTEAFF
cdr3_nt: TGTGCCAGCAGCTCGACAGGAAGGAGGGACACTGAAGCTTTCTTT

v_call: TRBV6-5
clone_size: -
j_call: TRBJ2-3
d_call: -
cdr3_aa: CASSSSTDTQYF
cdr3_nt: TGTGCCAGCAGTTCGTCCACAGATACGCAGTATTTT

v_call: TRBV13
clone_size: few
j_call: TRBJ2-5
d_call: -
cdr3_aa: CASSVGHQETQYF
cdr3_nt: TGTGCCAGCAGCGTGGGACACCAAGAGACCCAGTACTTC